A selection of T cell receptor beta chains follows, all from one sample in a study of cytotoxic CD8 clonotypes in ibrutinib-treated CLL. Data came from immunoSEQ multiplex PCR; TCRdb stores just in-frame clones and leaves some out. The sample shows about 45,000 clones, under 80% of them seen only once. The sequenced sample was PBMCs, obtained after 24 months of ibrutinib treatment. The origin of the receptors is a human donor with chronic lymphocytic leukemia. CDR3s leave out the opening cysteine and the closing phenylalanine or tryptophan.

>TRBJ1-4|12|TRBV29-1
SVRTGTTNEKLF
>TRBJ1-5|13|TRBV5-5
ASSFNFGSNQPQH
>TRBJ2-7|11|TRBV5-1
ASSTSGSYEQY
>TRBJ2-7|13|TRBV28
ASSLFVGSSYEQY
>TRBJ1-3|14|TRBV7-2
ASSLGTGRSGNTIY
>TRBJ2-4|14|TRBV7-2
ASSLGLALVGNIQY
>TRBJ1-2|11|TRBV30
AWSVRGGDGYT
>TRBJ2-7|12|TRBV28
ASTPSGMGVEQY
>TRBJ2-3|13|TRBV19
ASMRQGAGTDTQY
>TRBJ2-1|14|TRBV5-1
ASSLSLTGGPNEQF
>TRBJ1-2|11|TRBV27
ASSLLQGARRT
>TRBJ2-5|12|TRBV11-2
ASSWTGGGETQY
>TRBJ1-5|15|TRBV5-8
ADDREDRPRVDQPQH
>TRBJ2-7|13|TRBV4-2
ASSQGVGTDYEQY
>TRBJ2-2|14|TRBV27
ASSSLSGFRTGELF
>TRBJ2-7|13|TRBV4-2
ASSFSGASSYEQY
>TRBJ2-7|12|TRBV30
AWSKGQGPHEQY
>TRBJ2-5|13|TRBV6-5
ASSYLALGRETQY
>TRBJ2-5|12|TRBV6-1
ASWLGSLGWTQY
>TRBJ1-5|13|TRBV7-2
ASSFEGVSGQPQH
>TRBJ2-3|12|TRBV5-1
ASSLGTATDTQY
>TRBJ2-1|12|TRBV7-7
ASSLGLAGGEQF
>TRBJ2-2|11|TRBV5-1
ASSLGVPGELF
>TRBJ2-7|9|TRBV28
ASGRDYEQY
>TRBJ2-1|12|TRBV7-2
ASSLDPGFNEQF
>TRBJ1-3|12|TRBV10-3
AINSRGTGNTIY
>TRBJ1-4|14|TRBV5-1
ASSLGYGLTNEKLF
>TRBJ1-6|13|TRBV2
ASSRPGQGGSPLH
>TRBJ1-2|15|TRBV15
ATSRKPDRDPFYGYT
>TRBJ2-3|9|TRBV20-1
SSLGTDTQY
>TRBJ1-1|12|TRBV10-2
ASNTGLPNTEAF
>TRBJ1-6|14|TRBV2
ASSGQGAQMNSPLH
>TRBJ1-2|13|TRBV2
ASSQGTVVAYGYT
>TRBJ1-1|11|TRBV19
ASSKAGNTEAF
>TRBJ1-2|11|TRBV18
ASSPQAGYGYT
>TRBJ1-5|13|TRBV28
ASSLQELSNQPQH
>TRBJ2-1|11|TRBV4-2
ASNPRAYNEQF
>TRBJ2-1|14|TRBV5-1
ASSRDSLGSGNEQF
>TRBJ2-2|11|TRBV30
AWLGANTGELF
>TRBJ2-2|13|TRBV5-1
ASTQGTWNTGELF